This TCR beta chain was found in a study of blood T cell repertoires in COVID-19. The data were produced by immunoSEQ multiplex PCR, yet TCRdb's version contains in-frame clones alone and is incomplete. The sample lists around 170,000 clones; 86% were seen once. The V and J ends lost 6 bases and 11 bases, in that order; junction bases with no gene match: 10. The CDR3 runs 12 residues. In germline, CDR1 is MDHEN, CDR2 SYDVKM. The origin of this receptor is a woman in her thirties who had recovered from COVID-19. This chain connects TRBV28 to TRBJ2-7; 7 bases align to TRBD1. The sample taken for sequencing was PBMCs or T cells enriched from blood (not recorded which). The CDR3 DNA reads TGTGCCAGCAGCGTCGAGACAGGGAAGGAGTACTTC. It translates to CASSVETGKEYF.